These 20 T cell receptor beta chains were all obtained from the same sample, sequenced in a study of cytomegalovirus exposure and HLA in healthy donors. Primers included in the PCR were 60 Vbeta and 13 Jbeta primers. Clones were sequenced by immunoSEQ multiplex PCR, and TCRdb holds only the in-frame ones, with some missing. The sample records approximately 160,000 clones, about three quarters being singletons. Specimen: PBMCs. The source is a woman aged 40 to 50 in good health and CMV-seropositive.

The chain recombines TRBV5-1 with TRBJ1-1, with 7 bases aligning to TRBD1. Per germline, CDR1 SGHRS and CDR2 YFSETQ. The CDR3 contains 15 residues. V lost 2 bases to trimming and J lost 4 bases; unmatched junction nucleotides: 8. In nucleotides, the CDR3 is TGCGCCAGCAGCTTTTACAGGGGTCCGGGCACTGAAGCTTTCTTT. Translating gives CASSFYRGPGTEAFF.

The V gene is TRBV7-2, the J gene TRBJ2-7, with 10 bases lining up with TRBD2. V lost 2 bases and J lost 6; bases outside the gene matches: 10. The germline V gene encodes CDR1 SGHTA and CDR2 FQGNSA. This CDR3 is 16 amino acids long. The CDR3 protein is CASSLFISSGGREQYF. The DNA for the CDR3 is TGTGCCAGCAGCTTATTTATCTCTAGCGGGGGTCGCGAGCAGTACTTC.

This sequence joins TRBV2 and TRBJ1-2; a possible D gene is TRBD1 (5 bases). V shed 2 bases and J shed 4 bases, with 11 bases lying between them. The CDR3 sequence is 14 residues long. Germline V CDR1 and CDR2: SNHLY, FYNNEI. The CDR3 here is CASSESWTSYGYTF. The CDR3 DNA is TGTGCCAGCAGTGAATCCTGGACAAGCTATGGCTACACCTTC.

The chain uses TRBV7-6 and TRBJ1-1; D is unclear. The V end was cut by 5 bases, the J end by 8 bases, with 15 bases between. The germline CDR1 and CDR2 sequences are SGHVS and FNYEAQ. This CDR3 has 13 amino acids. The CDR3 here is CASSPPGRPEAFF. The CDR3 bases are TGTGCCAGCAGCCCCCCGGGTCGCCCCGAAGCTTTCTTT.

Here the CDR3 reads CASSQDSGRGEKLFF. In DNA, the CDR3 is TGTGCCAGCAGCCAGGACTCAGGGAGGGGCGAAAAACTGTTTTTT. V gene TRBV5-5 combines with J gene TRBJ1-4; D may be TRBD1 (5 bases). V lost 4 bases and J lost 8, with 18 bases in between. The CDR3 runs 15 residues. Germline CDR1 SGHKS, CDR2 YYEKEE (reference sequence). Together with reference TRBV5-5 and TRBJ1-4, the CDR3 gives the full variable domain: DAGVTQSPTHLIKTRGQQVTLRCSPISGHKSVSWYQQVLGQGPQFIFQYYEKEERGRGNFPDRFSARQFPNYSSELNVNALLLGDSALYLCASSQDSGRGEKLFFGSGTQLSVL.

V and J are TRBV30 and TRBJ2-1; no clear D gene. The V end was cut by 0 bases, the J end by 1 base, with 4 bases between. This CDR3 has 13 amino acids. Germline loops: CDR1 GTSNPN, CDR2 SVGIG (reference sequence). The CDR3 spells CAWSVRSYNEQFF. CDR3 nucleotide sequence: TGTGCCTGGAGTGTTCGGTCCTACAATGAGCAGTTCTTC.

This sequence joins TRBV30 and TRBJ1-4; D may be TRBD1 (6 bases). V was clipped by 2 bases and J by 7 bases, with 11 bases between them. CDR3 length equals 13 residues. CDR1 GTSNPN and CDR2 SVGIG come from the germline V gene (reference sequence). CDR3 protein: CAWSTGLSEKLFF. The CDR3 DNA reads as TGTGCCTGGAGTACAGGGTTGAGTGAAAAACTGTTTTTT.

A word on this clone: One end of the junction varies from germline; a read error may be responsible. The V and J genes are TRBV5-1 and TRBJ1-2; 8 bases map to TRBD1. CDR1 SGHRS and CDR2 YFSETQ come from the germline V gene. CDR3 size: 15 residues. The CDR3 spells CASSLLSDRDPNFAF. The CDR3 DNA reads TGCGCCAGCAGCTTACTGTCGGACAGGGATCCAAATTTCGCCTTC.

In DNA, the CDR3 is TGTGCCAGCAGCTTAGAGCTGAACTATGGCTACACCTTC. Amino acids: CASSLELNYGYTF. The chain is built from TRBV7-2 and TRBJ1-2, with unresolved D. Trimming cost V 1 base and J 2 bases, with 5 bases left between them. Per germline, CDR1 SGHTA and CDR2 FQGNSA. This CDR3 is 13 amino acids long.

This clone was seen more than once but under ten times. The gene calls are TRBV30 and TRBJ2-1, with 7 bases that match TRBD2. Germline values: CDR1 GTSNPN, CDR2 SVGIG (reference sequence). With 3 bases clipped from V and 4 bases from J, the junction kept 12 bases outside the gene matches. This CDR3 is 16 amino acids long. The CDR3 region is CAWRAPLGRGYNEQFF. The CDR3 nucleotides are TGTGCCTGGAGAGCGCCCCTTGGGAGGGGATACAATGAGCAGTTCTTC.

The V and J genes are TRBV6-1 and TRBJ2-3; 7 bases line up with TRBD1. J gave up 3 bases and V 2 bases, and 5 bases lay outside the gene matches. The CDR3 sequence is 15 residues long. Germline V gives CDR1 MNHNS, CDR2 SASEGT. CDR3 bases: TGTGCCAGCAGTGAATTAGACAGGGCTACAGATACGCAGTATTTT. This gives the protein CASSELDRATDTQYF.

The V and J genes are TRBV9 and TRBJ1-6; TRBD1 aligns across 10 bases. CDR3 length equals 15 residues. Germline CDR1 is SGDLS and CDR2 is YYNGEE. Trimming removed 3 bases from V and 13 bases from J; junction bases left unmatched: 10. The DNA for the CDR3 is TGTGCCAGCAGCGAGGGGACAGGGGTCCCTCATCCCCTCCACTTT. It yields the protein CASSEGTGVPHPLHF.

This clone was seen a handful of times. The genes are TRBV23-1 and TRBJ1-2, with 11 bases identical to TRBD1. TRBV23-1 belongs to the ORF category, with a function that is uncertain. The CDR3 spans 19 residues. After removal of 2 bases from V and 4 bases from J, the junction contained 15 bases not matched to a gene. The CDR3 region is CASSQKYFRDRGFVYGYTF. The DNA of the CDR3 is TGCGCCAGCAGTCAAAAATACTTCCGGGACAGGGGGTTTGTCTATGGCTACACCTTC.

The chain uses TRBV19 and TRBJ2-2; no clear D. Germline CDR1 LNHDA, CDR2 SQIVND (reference sequence). Trimming left V 1 base short and J 4 bases short, with 4 bases between. This CDR3 contains 13 residues. The CDR3: CASSIGATGELFF. The CDR3 coding sequence is TGTGCCAGTAGTATAGGGGCCACCGGGGAGCTGTTTTTT.

The rearrangement links TRBV18 to TRBJ1-6; 7 bases match TRBD1. J was trimmed by 3 bases and V by 3 bases; bases with no gene match: 2. Germline loops: CDR1 KGHSH, CDR2 LQKENI. This CDR3 comprises 15 residues. Here the CDR3 reads CASSPWTGYNSPLHF. In DNA, the CDR3 is TGTGCCAGCTCACCTTGGACAGGCTATAATTCACCCCTCCACTTT.

This clone appeared a few times. The CDR3 is CASSYDWEGLGGYTF. As DNA, the CDR3 is TGTGCCAGCAGTTACGACTGGGAGGGCCTGGGGGGCTACACCTTC. The chain couples TRBV6-5 to TRBJ1-2; D remains unclear. The CDR3 loop spans 15 amino acids. Trimming removed 2 bases at V and 8 bases at J, with 18 bases between. The germline V gene has CDR1 MNHEY and CDR2 SVGAGI.

This rearrangement joins TRBV6-6 to TRBJ2-5, with a weak D call TRBD1 (7 bases). In germline, CDR1 is MNHNY, CDR2 SVGAGI (reference sequence). The CDR3 is 14 amino acids. Trimming pared 5 bases from V and 1 base from J, leaving 11 bases between. The CDR3 DNA follows: TGTGCCAGCAGTCGACAGGGACTCCAAGAGACCCAGTACTTC. Amino acids: CASSRQGLQETQYF.

The chain combines TRBV7-2 with TRBJ1-2; 7 positions match TRBD1. CDR1 and CDR2 (germline): SGHTA, FQGNSA. This CDR3 comprises 16 residues. Unmatched junction bases numbered 6, after V lost 0 bases and J lost 2 bases. The CDR3 DNA is TGTGCCAGCAGCTTAGCGAAGGGCAGGGGGAACTATGGCTACACCTTC. It specifies CASSLAKGRGNYGYTF.

This clone was seen once. The V gene is TRBV5-1, the J gene TRBJ1-3; no clear D gene. V shed 4 bases and J shed 0 bases, with 8 bases lying between them. This CDR3 has 14 residues. CDR1 SGHRS and CDR2 YFSETQ come from the germline V gene. CDR3 loop: CASSPGISGNTIYF. The CDR3 DNA follows: TGCGCCAGCAGCCCCGGGATCTCTGGAAACACCATATATTTT.

The V gene is TRBV7-9, the J gene TRBJ1-2, with D possibly being TRBD1 (5 bases). Trimming stripped 5 bases from V and 3 bases from J, with 7 bases between. Germline V gene sequence: CDR1 SEHNR, CDR2 FQNEAQ (reference sequence). This CDR3 has 12 amino acids. In DNA, the CDR3 is TGTGCCAGCAGCATCAGGGACTATGGCTACACCTTC. Translation gives CASSIRDYGYTF.